The 21 T cell receptor beta chains in this list originate from one sample, sequenced in a study of Graves' ophthalmopathy and Graves' hyperthyroidism. RNA transcripts were the template, and TCR beta CDR3 regions were amplified from them. RT-PCR was first run with HTBI primers, then multiplex PCR in a second round. TCRdb recomputed calls from the multiplex PCR reads with MiXCR, one row per CDR3 protein. The sample has a few hundred thousand distinct CDR3 sequences; about a sixth are singletons. Input material: peripheral blood. These receptor sequences come from an adult woman with stable Graves' hyperthyroidism.

The chain joins TRBV24-1 to TRBJ2-5, with unresolved D. Germline V CDR1 and CDR2: KGHDR, SFDVKD. The ends were cut back, 2 bases at V and 7 bases at J, with 7 bases in the middle. The CDR3 consists of 12 residues. The CDR3 sequence: CATSDWVGTQYF. CDR3 DNA sequence: TGTGCCACCAGTGATTGGGTAGGGACCCAGTACTTC.

This clonotype has a count of ten or more. This chain joins TRBV7-8 and TRBJ1-2, with 7 bases matching TRBD1. The CDR3 is 16 residues long. The germline V gene encodes CDR1 SGHVS and CDR2 FQNEAQ. The V and J ends lost 3 bases and 2 bases, in that order; junction bases with no gene match: 9. CDR3: CASSFARGGNNYGYTF. The CDR3, as DNA: TGTGCCAGCAGCTTCGCCAGGGGGGGGAACAACTATGGCTACACCTTC. The full variable domain, rest sourced from reference TRBV7-8 and TRBJ1-2, is GAGVSQSPRYKVAKRGQDVALRCDPISGHVSLFWYQQALGQGPEFLTYFQNEAQLDKSGLPSDRFFAERPEGSVSTLKIQRTQQEDSAVYLCASSFARGGNNYGYTFGSGTRLTVV.

The CDR3 DNA reads as TGTGCCAGCAGTGGAGGACAGGGGAACACTGAAGCTTTCTTT. Translating it yields CASSGGQGNTEAFF. This chain joins TRBV12-3 or TRBV12-4 and TRBJ1-1; 8 bases fit TRBD1. The CDR3 is 14 residues long. V lost 5 bases, J lost 1 base, and 3 bases stayed unmatched.

This clonotype was seen repeatedly, ten times or more. The chain combines TRBV27 with TRBJ1-1; 8 bases are shared with TRBD1. CDR1 and CDR2 from the germline V gene are MNHEY and SMNVEV (reference sequence). V shed 4 bases, J shed 4 bases, and the junction held 5 bases outside the gene matches. This CDR3 region has 14 residues. DNA of the CDR3: TGTGCCAGCAGTTCCCCGACAGGGGTCACTGAAGCTTTCTTT. Its protein product is CASSSPTGVTEAFF.

This clonotype was seen repeatedly, ten times or more. This sequence joins TRBV2 and TRBJ1-1; 7 nucleotides match TRBD1. Germline trimming cut 6 bases from V and 0 bases from J; bases unmatched to any gene: 4. This CDR3 is 14 amino acids long. Per the germline V gene, CDR1 is SNHLY and CDR2 is FYNNEI. The CDR3 reads CASSGDSMNTEAFF. The CDR3 nucleotides read TGTGCCAGCAGCGGGGACAGCATGAACACTGAAGCTTTCTTT. The variable domain in full, completed from reference TRBV2 and TRBJ1-1, reads EPEVTQTPSHQVTQMGQEVILRCVPISNHLYFYWYRQILGQKVEFLVSFYNNEISEKSEIFDDQFSVERPDGSNFTLKIRSTKLEDSAMYFCASSGDSMNTEAFFGQGTRLTVV.

At least ten counts were recorded for this clonotype. The V call is TRBV18, the J call TRBJ2-4; no reliable D call. The V end lost 2 bases, the J end lost 0 bases, and 11 bases lay between the germline ends. Germline V gene data show CDR1 as KGHSH and CDR2 as LQKENI. The CDR3 runs to 16 residues. CDR3 sequence: CASSPSRSLAKNIQYF. In DNA form, the CDR3 reads TGTGCCAGCTCACCATCTAGGAGTCTAGCCAAAAACATTCAGTACTTC.

This clonotype came up many times. This sequence joins TRBV6-5 and TRBJ2-4, with unresolved D. V was pared by 4 bases and J by 0 bases, with 13 bases between. Germline V gene data show CDR1 as MNHEY and CDR2 as SVGAGI. The CDR3 extends over 16 amino acids. Here the CDR3 reads CASSSVAVGAKNIQYF. The CDR3 nucleotides read TGTGCCAGCAGTTCTGTCGCGGTAGGAGCCAAAAACATTCAGTACTTC.

This clonotype was recorded at least ten times. V and J are TRBV20-1 and TRBJ2-7; D may match TRBD1 or TRBD2 (5 bases each). V was cut by 3 bases and J by 0 bases, with 15 bases left in between. The CDR3 consists of 15 residues. The germline V gene encodes CDR1 DFQATT and CDR2 SNEGSKA (reference sequence). The CDR3 DNA reads TGCAGTGCTAGCCGGGGCCGGTTCGGCTCCTACGAGCAGTACTTC. The encoded protein is CSASRGRFGSYEQYF.

The genes are TRBV7-3 and TRBJ1-1; perhaps TRBD1 as D (5 bases). The CDR3 extends over 14 amino acids. Germline V gives CDR1 SGHTA, CDR2 FQGTGA. The ends were cut back, 5 bases at V and 9 bases at J, with 19 bases in the middle. DNA for the CDR3: TGTGCCAGCAGCCCCCAGGCAGGGACGCGTAAAGCTTTCTTT. Translated, it gives CASSPQAGTRKAFF.

In its sample, this clonotype was seen many times. The rearrangement links TRBV28 to TRBJ1-2; 8 bases line up with TRBD1. The CDR3 loop spans 15 amino acids. V trimming: 1 base; J trimming: 2 bases; junction bases outside the gene matches: 3. Per germline, CDR1 MDHEN and CDR2 SYDVKM. The CDR3 coding sequence is TGTGCCAGCAGTTTATACAGGGGGAGCAACTATGGCTACACCTTC. It yields the protein CASSLYRGSNYGYTF.

This sequence joins TRBV30 and TRBJ2-7, with 10 bases fitting TRBD2. The CDR3 contains 12 residues. V shed 7 bases, J shed 1 base, and the junction held 1 base outside the gene matches. Germline CDR1 GTSNPN, CDR2 SVGIG (reference sequence). The CDR3 DNA reads TGTGCCTTGGGACTAGCGTCCTACGAGCAGTACTTC. Translated: CALGLASYEQYF.

This clonotype was detected ten times or more. V and J are TRBV7-2 and TRBJ2-2; unclear D gene. CDR3 length: 12 residues. The V and J ends lost 3 bases and 8 bases respectively, with 7 bases between them. Per germline, CDR1 SGHTA and CDR2 FQGNSA. In DNA form, the CDR3 reads TGTGCCAGCAGCTTTTTACCAGGGGAGCTGTTTTTT. Translated, it gives CASSFLPGELFF.

This clonotype appeared many times. This chain uses TRBV5-1 with TRBJ1-2; 7 bases agree with TRBD1. The CDR3 is made up of 13 amino acids. CDR1 is SGHRS and CDR2 is YFSETQ in the germline V gene. Trimming removed 7 bases from V and 2 bases from J; junction bases left unmatched: 5. The DNA for the CDR3 is TGCGCCAGCTGGACAGGCTTAAACTATGGCTACACCTTC. This sequence encodes CASWTGLNYGYTF.

This clonotype was counted at least ten times. The DNA of the CDR3 is TGTGCCAGCAGCTCCCACCCGACTAGCGGGAGAATGGCCAAAAACATTCAGTACTTC. Amino acid sequence: CASSSHPTSGRMAKNIQYF. This sequence joins TRBV7-2 and TRBJ2-4; TRBD2 matches 12 bases. CDR1 is SGHTA, CDR2 FQGNSA, per germline. There are 19 residues in the CDR3. The V and J ends lost 4 bases and 1 base, in that order; junction bases with no gene match: 11.

This clonotype was found many times. V usage is TRBV7-8 and J usage is TRBJ2-7; the D call may be TRBD1 or TRBD2 (5 bases each). Trimming took 5 bases from V and 3 from J, leaving 17 bases between them. This CDR3 comprises 15 residues. Germline V CDR1 and CDR2: SGHVS, FQNEAQ. The CDR3 DNA reads as TGTGCCAGCAGCCCCCCAAGGGGAGCGGTCTACGAGCAGTACTTC. Its translation is CASSPPRGAVYEQYF. The full variable domain, rest sourced from reference TRBV7-8 and TRBJ2-7, is GAGVSQSPRYKVAKRGQDVALRCDPISGHVSLFWYQQALGQGPEFLTYFQNEAQLDKSGLPSDRFFAERPEGSVSTLKIQRTQQEDSAVYLCASSPPRGAVYEQYFGPGTRLTVT.

This clonotype showed up just a few times. The V gene is TRBV6-4, the J gene TRBJ2-7, with 11 bases aligning to TRBD2. Per germline, CDR1 MRHNA and CDR2 SNTAGT. This CDR3 is built from 16 residues. V shed 4 bases, J shed 0 bases, and the junction held 5 bases outside the gene matches. The CDR3 nucleotides are TGTGCCAGCAGTGGACTAGCGGGGACGGGCTCCTACGAGCAGTACTTC. The encoded protein is CASSGLAGTGSYEQYF.

Remarks on this clonotype: Being one base from a much bigger clone, this may be a read error. The V gene is TRBV30, the J gene TRBJ2-7; D is perhaps TRBD2 (6 bases). Germline V gene sequence: CDR1 GTSNPN, CDR2 SVGIG (reference sequence). This CDR3 has 15 amino acids. The CDR3 protein is CAWSRLGLSSFELYF. CDR3 bases: TGTGCCTGGAGTCGGTTAGGACTATCCTCCTTTGAGCTGTACTTC.

In its sample, this clonotype was seen a few times. The chain couples TRBV2 to TRBJ2-7; 9 bases are a match to TRBD1. V was clipped by 6 bases and J by 3 bases; unmatched bases: 9. The CDR3 totals 15 residues. CDR1 is SNHLY, CDR2 FYNNEI, per germline. The CDR3 DNA reads TGTGCCAGCAGGCTCGACAGGGGGGGGTACTACGAGCAGTACTTC. Protein: CASRLDRGGYYEQYF.

There are many counts of this clonotype. The chain couples TRBV15 to TRBJ1-2; tentative D call: TRBD1 (5 bases). Germline loops: CDR1 LNHNV, CDR2 YYDKDF (reference sequence). The CDR3 extends over 13 amino acids. Trimming removed 2 bases at V and 7 bases at J, with 11 bases between. The chain's CDR3 is CATSRSQGFGYTF. CDR3 in DNA: TGTGCCACCAGCAGATCCCAGGGATTTGGCTACACCTTC.

With respect to this clonotype: The conserved final phenylalanine or tryptophan is absent from the CDR3, which likely points to a read error. This chain links TRBV6-1 with TRBJ1-1; D uncertain. CDR3 length: 15 residues. Germline values: CDR1 MNHNS, CDR2 SASEGT. Trimming cost V 7 bases and J 1 base, with 16 bases left between them. CDR3 amino acids: CASNPRAGGNTEAFV. CDR3 sequence (DNA): TGTGCCAGCAATCCGCGGGCGGGAGGGAACACTGAAGCTTTCGTT.

Concerning this clonotype itself: One end of the junction varies from germline; a read error may be responsible. J is TRBJ2-2 and V is TRBV9, with D tentatively TRBD2 (5 bases). The germline CDR1 and CDR2 sequences are SGDLS and YYNGEE. The CDR3 has 12 amino acids. The CDR3 here is CASSLRTGKLFF. CDR3 sequence (DNA): TGTGCCAGCAGCCTTCGCACCGGGAAGCTGTTTTTT.